The 8 T cell receptor beta chains below come from one sample, sequenced in a study of OX40 agonist ivuxolimab in advanced cancers. Data came from immunoSEQ multiplex PCR; TCRdb stores just in-frame clones and leaves some out. The table lists 55,000 to 90,000 clones, 80% to 90% of them singletons. The material sequenced was CD4+ or CD8+ T cells sorted from blood, taken in a trial of the OX40 agonist ivuxolimab. The receptors were gathered from an adult with an advanced solid tumor such as melanoma, head and neck, liver or kidney cancer.

Turning to this clone: Other DNA sequences in the sample encode the same CDR3. The rearrangement uses TRBV14 and TRBJ1-1; no reliable D call. Germline lookup yields CDR1 SGHDN and CDR2 FVKESK. CDR3 length: 12 amino acids. Trimming left V 0 bases short and J 11 bases short, with 10 bases between. CDR3 in amino acids: CASSQDEDGAFF. DNA for the CDR3: TGTGCCAGCAGCCAAGACGAGGACGGGGCTTTCTTT.

The chain recombines TRBV11-2 with TRBJ2-7; possible D gene TRBD2, 6 bases. V was cut by 8 bases and J by 2 bases, with 19 bases left in between. Germline CDR1 SGHAT, CDR2 FQNNGV. CDR3 length: 15 amino acids. The chain's CDR3 is CASQLLAGLPYEQYF. In nucleotides, the CDR3 is TGTGCCAGCCAACTTTTGGCGGGACTCCCCTACGAGCAGTACTTC.

Notes on this clone: Within the sample, other DNA sequences also encode this same CDR3. The CDR3 sequence: CAWSAQETQYF. CDR3 sequence (DNA): TGTGCCTGGAGTGCACAAGAGACCCAGTACTTC. The genes are TRBV30 and TRBJ2-5; D ambiguous. V lost 1 base and J 2 bases, leaving 2 bases between the germline ends. The CDR3 consists of 11 residues. CDR1 is GTSNPN and CDR2 is SVGIG in the germline V gene (reference sequence).

The chain carries TRBV4-1 and TRBJ2-7; weak D call: TRBD2 (7 bases). Germline CDR1 reads MGHRA; CDR2 reads YSYEKL. CDR3 size: 15 residues. V dropped 0 bases and J dropped 5 bases, with 14 bases sitting between them. CDR3 in amino acids: CASSQEGGQGNEQYF. CDR3 sequence (DNA): TGCGCCAGCAGCCAAGAGGGGGGGCAGGGAAACGAGCAGTACTTC.

This chain joins TRBV18 and TRBJ1-3; no firm D call. Trimming removed 3 bases from V and 0 bases from J, with 6 bases in between. Per the germline V gene, CDR1 is KGHSH and CDR2 is LQKENI. The CDR3 is 14 amino acids. This CDR3 is CASSPDNSGNTIYF. Here the CDR3 DNA reads TGTGCCAGCTCACCCGACAACTCTGGAAACACCATATATTTT.

The chain employs TRBV19 and TRBJ2-2, with TRBD2 matching 8 bases. Germline loops: CDR1 LNHDA, CDR2 SQIVND (reference sequence). Unmatched junction bases numbered 9, after V lost 3 bases and J lost 6 bases. The CDR3 extends over 16 amino acids. The CDR3 region has the DNA TGTGCCAGTAGTATCCCGGGGGGGCCTAACGCCGGGGAGCTGTTTTTT. Translation gives CASSIPGGPNAGELFF.

This clone was counted once. The gene calls are TRBV10-3 and TRBJ2-2; 9 nucleotides agree with TRBD2. This CDR3 has 15 amino acids. With 4 bases clipped from V and 6 bases from J, the junction kept 6 bases outside the gene matches. Germline CDR1 is ENHRY and CDR2 is SYGVKD. The CDR3 DNA follows: TGTGCCATCAGTGGATTTAGCGGGGGTGCCGGGGAGCTGTTTTTT. Its translation is CAISGFSGGAGELFF.

V usage is TRBV5-4 and J usage is TRBJ2-7, with D possibly being TRBD2 (5 bases). CDR3 length: 13 residues. V was clipped by 0 bases and J by 1 base, with 5 bases between them. Germline CDR1 SGHNT, CDR2 YYREEE (reference sequence). The CDR3 bases are TGTGCCAGCAGCTTGGCGGGGTCCTACGAGCAGTACTTC. Protein sequence: CASSLAGSYEQYF.